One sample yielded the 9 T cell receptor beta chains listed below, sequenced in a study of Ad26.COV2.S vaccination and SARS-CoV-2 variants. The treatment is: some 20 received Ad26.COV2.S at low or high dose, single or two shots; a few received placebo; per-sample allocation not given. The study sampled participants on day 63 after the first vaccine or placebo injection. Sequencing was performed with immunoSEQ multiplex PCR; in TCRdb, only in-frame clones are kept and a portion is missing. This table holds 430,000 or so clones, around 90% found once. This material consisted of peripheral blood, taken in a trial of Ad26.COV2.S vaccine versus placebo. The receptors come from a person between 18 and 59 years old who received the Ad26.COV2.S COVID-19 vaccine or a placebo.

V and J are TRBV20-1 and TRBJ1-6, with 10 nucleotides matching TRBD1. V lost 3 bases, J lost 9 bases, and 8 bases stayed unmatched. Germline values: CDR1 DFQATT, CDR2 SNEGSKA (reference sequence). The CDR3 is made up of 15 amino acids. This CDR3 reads CSASAGDRGFSPLHF. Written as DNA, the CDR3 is TGCAGTGCTAGTGCCGGGGACAGGGGTTTTTCACCCCTCCACTTT.

CDR3 amino acids: CASSIDGGTEAFF. CDR3 nucleotides: TGTGCCAGTAGTATAGATGGGGGCACTGAAGCTTTCTTT. The chain joins TRBV19 to TRBJ1-1; possible D gene TRBD1, 5 bases. V was cut by 0 bases and J by 4 bases, with 6 bases left in between. This CDR3 has 13 residues. Per the germline V gene, CDR1 is LNHDA and CDR2 is SQIVND (reference sequence).

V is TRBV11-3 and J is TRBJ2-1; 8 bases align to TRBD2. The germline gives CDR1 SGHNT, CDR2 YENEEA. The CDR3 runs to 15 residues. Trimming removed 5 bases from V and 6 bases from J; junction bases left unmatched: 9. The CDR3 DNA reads TGTGCCAGCAGCCCCGGGACTAGGCGAGGCAATGAGCAGTTCTTC. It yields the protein CASSPGTRRGNEQFF.

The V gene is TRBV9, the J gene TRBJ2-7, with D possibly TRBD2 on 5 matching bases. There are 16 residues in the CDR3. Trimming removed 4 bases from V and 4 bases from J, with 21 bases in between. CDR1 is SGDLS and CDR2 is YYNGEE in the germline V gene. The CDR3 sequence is CASSPSRGLRAYEQYF. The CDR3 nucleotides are TGTGCCAGCAGCCCTTCCCGAGGGTTGAGAGCATACGAGCAGTACTTC.

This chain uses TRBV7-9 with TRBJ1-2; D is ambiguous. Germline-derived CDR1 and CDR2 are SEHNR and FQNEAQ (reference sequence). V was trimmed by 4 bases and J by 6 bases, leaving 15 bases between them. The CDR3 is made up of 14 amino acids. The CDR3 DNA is TGTGCCAGCAGCTCCGGAGAGGGATATAATGGCTACACCTTC. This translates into CASSSGEGYNGYTF. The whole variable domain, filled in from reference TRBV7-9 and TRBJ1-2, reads DTGVSQNPRHKITKRGQNVTFRCDPISEHNRLYWYRQTLGQGPEFLTYFQNEAQLEKSRLLSDRFSAERPKGSFSTLEIQRTEQGDSAMYLCASSSGEGYNGYTFGSGTRLTVV.

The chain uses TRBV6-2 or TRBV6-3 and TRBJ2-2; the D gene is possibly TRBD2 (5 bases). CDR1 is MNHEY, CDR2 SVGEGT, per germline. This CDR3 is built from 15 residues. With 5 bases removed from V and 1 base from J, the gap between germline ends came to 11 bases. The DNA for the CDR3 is TGTGCCAGCAGTCGGACTGACCGGAACACCGGGGAGCTGTTTTTT. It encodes CASSRTDRNTGELFF.

CDR3 loop: CAISDLLAGESSGANVLTF. CDR3 bases: TGTGCCATCAGTGATCTCCTAGCGGGAGAATCCTCTGGGGCCAACGTCCTGACTTTC. The genes are TRBV10-3 and TRBJ2-6; 10 bases align to TRBD2. Looked up from germline, CDR1 is ENHRY and CDR2 is SYGVKD. The J segment lost 0 bases and the V segment lost 3 bases, leaving 8 bases of the junction unmatched. The length of the CDR3 is 19 residues.

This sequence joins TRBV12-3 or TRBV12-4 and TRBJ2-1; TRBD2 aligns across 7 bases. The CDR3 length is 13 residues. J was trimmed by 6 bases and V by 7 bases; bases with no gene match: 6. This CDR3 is CASTSGDLNEQFF. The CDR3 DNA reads TGTGCCAGCACTAGCGGCGACCTCAATGAGCAGTTCTTC.

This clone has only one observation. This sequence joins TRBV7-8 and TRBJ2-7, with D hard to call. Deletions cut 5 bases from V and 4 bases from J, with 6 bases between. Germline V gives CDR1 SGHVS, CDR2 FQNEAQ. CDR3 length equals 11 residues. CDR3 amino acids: CASSLSYEQYF. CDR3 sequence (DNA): TGTGCCAGCAGCCTAAGTTACGAGCAGTACTTC.